The rows below give T cell receptor beta chains drawn from one sample of a study of regulatory T cells in long-lasting Graves disease. TCRdb fed the multiplex PCR reads into MiXCR, producing one record per CDR3 protein. Of 380,000 or so distinct CDR3 sequences detected, under 20% appear once; the ten largest clones hold around 21%. This sample was also put to use in a study of T cells in Graves' hyperthyroidism and ophthalmopathy.

Sequenced here: peripheral blood mononuclear cells (PBMCs), sampled at new diagnosis, from a patient treated with antithyroid drugs. The receptors were gathered from a woman in her late teens or twenties with Graves disease. The CDR3 runs from the conserved cysteine through the conserved F or W. Clone size appears in some rows only: once, few, many, or a class for an expanded clone.

>NA|TRBJ2-7|TRBV7-2
CASSLVGGGPYEQYF
>few|TRBJ2-7|TRBV19
CASSETPKWVNEQYF
>many|TRBJ2-7|TRBV20-1
CSAARGGRMYEQYF
>many|TRBJ2-7|TRBV18
CASSSLSGGAGTSLEQYF
>few|TRBJ1-1|TRBV5-1
CASSLQPGKNTEAFF
>NA|TRBJ2-3|TRBV6-4
CASSPYSGTDTQYF
>many|TRBJ2-3|TRBV28
CASVSHTDTQYF
>NA|TRBJ1-3|TRBV6-1
CASRPSGGDTIYF
>NA|TRBJ2-1|TRBV6-2/TRBV6-3
CASSYTGTSGGLYNEQFF
>many|TRBJ2-7|TRBV20-1
CSATGPILEQYF